These 23 T cell receptor beta chains were sequenced from one sample in a study of OX40 agonist ivuxolimab in advanced cancers. Generated by immunoSEQ multiplex PCR, the TCRdb table keeps only in-frame clones and is missing some. In the table there are 89,000 or so clones, roughly 89% of which are singletons. This material consisted of CD4+ or CD8+ T cells sorted from blood, taken in a trial of the OX40 agonist ivuxolimab. These receptor sequences come from an adult with an advanced solid tumor such as melanoma, head and neck, liver or kidney cancer.

The rearrangement links TRBV2 to TRBJ1-2; D is undetermined. This CDR3 spans 16 amino acids. Looked up from germline, CDR1 is SNHLY and CDR2 is FYNNEI. The V end was cut by 6 bases, the J end by 1 base, with 18 bases between. The CDR3 coding sequence is TGTGCCAGCAGCCTCGGACTCCGGAGGAATAACTATGGCTACACCTTC. Its protein is CASSLGLRRNNYGYTF.

The rearrangement links TRBV27 to TRBJ2-3; possibly TRBD1 for D (6 bases). CDR3 length equals 15 residues. CDR1 MNHEY and CDR2 SMNVEV come from the germline V gene (reference sequence). V was clipped by 3 bases and J by 6 bases, with 16 bases between them. CDR3 sequence reads: CASSFKGERVDTQYF. For the CDR3, the DNA is TGTGCCAGCAGTTTTAAGGGGGAACGAGTCGATACGCAGTATTTT.

V gene TRBV11-1 combines with J gene TRBJ2-1, with D unclear. The CDR3 loop spans 17 amino acids. Germline CDR1 reads SGHAT; CDR2 reads FQDESV (reference sequence). V dropped 3 bases and J dropped 4 bases, with 19 bases sitting between them. The CDR3 is CASSFPPFVELYNEQFF. The CDR3 coding sequence is TGTGCCAGCAGCTTTCCCCCCTTTGTTGAGTTGTACAATGAGCAGTTCTTC.

The rearrangement joins TRBV28 to TRBJ1-5; D might be TRBD1 (6 bases). V lost 3 bases and J 6 bases, leaving 12 bases between the germline ends. CDR1 is MDHEN and CDR2 is SYDVKM in the germline V gene. The CDR3 has 14 amino acids. The CDR3 region has the DNA TGTGCCAGCAGTTTCTGGGGGGCCAGTCAGCCCCAGCATTTT. Translating gives CASSFWGASQPQHF. Looking up the rest from reference TRBV28 and TRBJ1-5 gives the full variable domain: DVKVTQSSRYLVKRTGEKVFLECVQDMDHENMFWYRQDPGLGLRLIYFSYDVKMKEKGDIPEGYSVSREKKERFSLILESASTNQTSMYLCASSFWGASQPQHFGDGTRLSIL.

The chain has TRBV4-1 and TRBJ2-1; D unresolved. The CDR3 loop spans 13 amino acids. Germline values: CDR1 MGHRA, CDR2 YSYEKL. Trimming removed 4 bases from V and 4 bases from J, with 8 bases in between. CDR3 DNA sequence: TGCGCCAGCAGCCGGGGTTTTTACAATGAGCAGTTCTTC. This encodes CASSRGFYNEQFF.

The gene calls are TRBV29-1 and TRBJ1-3; no reliable D call. The CDR3 runs 13 residues. V lost 1 base and J lost 4, with 8 bases in between. Per the germline V gene, CDR1 is SQVTM and CDR2 is ANQGSEA. In nucleotides, the CDR3 is TGCAGCGTTGAAGGGACGGCAGGAAACACCATATATTTT. This translates into CSVEGTAGNTIYF.

The count of this clone is one. This sequence joins TRBV28 and TRBJ2-1, with a possible D match to TRBD2 (6 bases). Germline V gene lookup returns CDR1 MDHEN and CDR2 SYDVKM. This CDR3 is 14 amino acids long. V was clipped by 4 bases and J by 7 bases, with 14 bases between them. CDR3 nucleotide sequence: TGTGCCAGCAGTTATGGCGGGGTGCGGAATGAGCAGTTCTTC. It encodes CASSYGGVRNEQFF.

The CDR3 DNA follows: TGTGCCAGCAGTCTACAGGGTTTATCTGGCTACACCTTC. It encodes CASSLQGLSGYTF. V usage is TRBV25-1 and J usage is TRBJ1-2; the D gene is possibly TRBD1 (6 bases). CDR3 size: 13 residues. The V end was cut by 5 bases, the J end by 7 bases, with 14 bases between. Germline-derived CDR1 and CDR2 are MGHDK and SYGVNS.

CDR3 protein: CASSQVNSFLGQFF. DNA of the CDR3: TGTGCCAGCAGCCAAGTTAATTCGTTCCTCGGGCAGTTCTTC. This chain joins TRBV4-2 and TRBJ2-1; D not certain. The CDR3 runs 14 residues. Germline V lookup: CDR1 LGHNA, CDR2 YNFKEQ. With 1 base removed from V and 12 bases from J, the gap between germline ends came to 16 bases.

On this clone: The sample holds other DNA sequences that translate to the same CDR3. V and J are TRBV27 and TRBJ1-2; D is possibly TRBD1 (5 bases). Trimming left V 6 bases short and J 2 bases short, with 10 bases between. CDR3 size: 13 residues. Germline CDR1 MNHEY, CDR2 SMNVEV (reference sequence). The CDR3 DNA reads TGTGCCAGCAGCCAGGGTCCCAACTATGGCTACACCTTC. Amino acids: CASSQGPNYGYTF.

The chain has TRBV12-5 and TRBJ2-1; D ambiguous. Germline CDR1 LGHNT, CDR2 FRNRAP. This CDR3 has 13 amino acids. Deletions cut 1 base from V and 2 bases from J, with 3 bases between. The CDR3 loop reads CASGLDPYNEQFF. CDR3 DNA: TGTGCTAGTGGTTTGGACCCCTACAATGAGCAGTTCTTC.

The V call is TRBV9, the J call TRBJ1-3; unclear D gene. The CDR3 is 14 residues long. Trimming left V 0 bases short and J 8 bases short, with 12 bases between. Germline V gene lookup returns CDR1 SGDLS and CDR2 YYNGEE. The CDR3, as DNA: TGTGCCAGCAGCGTAGCACAGAGAGGGCACACCATATATTTT. It yields the protein CASSVAQRGHTIYF. Variable domain in full (rest from reference TRBV9 and TRBJ1-3): DSGVTQTPKHLITATGQRVTLRCSPRSGDLSVYWYQQSLDQGLQFLIQYYNGEERAKGNILERFSAQQFPDLHSELNLSSLELGDSALYFCASSVAQRGHTIYFGEGSWLTVV.

J is TRBJ2-1 and V is TRBV15; D possibly corresponds to TRBD2 (6 bases). The length of the CDR3 is 15 residues. Trimming stripped 3 bases from V and 7 bases from J, with 16 bases between. Germline CDR1 and CDR2: LNHNV and YYDKDF (reference sequence). In DNA form, the CDR3 reads TGTGCCACCAGCAGTTCGGGCGCCGGAGGGAATGAGCAGTTCTTC. The encoded protein is CATSSSGAGGNEQFF.

V usage is TRBV19 and J usage is TRBJ2-3; 7 bases match TRBD1. CDR1 is LNHDA, CDR2 SQIVND, per germline (reference sequence). This CDR3 region has 15 residues. The J segment lost 2 bases and the V segment lost 3 bases, leaving 5 bases of the junction unmatched. CDR3 in DNA: TGTGCCAGTAGTATGGGACAGAGAGTCACAGATACGCAGTATTTT. This sequence encodes CASSMGQRVTDTQYF. The entire variable domain, with the rest obtained from reference TRBV19 and TRBJ2-3, is as follows: DGGITQSPKYLFRKEGQNVTLSCEQNLNHDAMYWYRQDPGQGLRLIYYSQIVNDFQKGDIAEGYSVSREKKESFPLTVTSAQKNPTAFYLCASSMGQRVTDTQYFGPGTRLTVL.

The chain couples TRBV28 to TRBJ2-1; D gene ambiguous. CDR1 and CDR2 from the germline V gene are MDHEN and SYDVKM. The length of the CDR3 is 16 residues. The V end was cut by 10 bases, the J end by 0 bases, with 19 bases between. CDR3 amino acids: CATSSHRSSSYNEQFF. In DNA form, the CDR3 reads TGTGCCACCTCATCCCACCGATCGTCCTCCTACAATGAGCAGTTCTTC.

V and J are TRBV6-1 and TRBJ1-5, with 8 positions matching TRBD1. The germline V gene has CDR1 MNHNS and CDR2 SASEGT. The CDR3 runs to 15 residues. Germline trimming cut 7 bases from V and 3 bases from J; bases unmatched to any gene: 8. The CDR3 region is CASTGQGGANQPQHF. The CDR3 nucleotides are TGTGCCAGCACCGGACAGGGAGGTGCCAATCAGCCCCAGCATTTT.

The chain employs TRBV28 and TRBJ2-7; D is unresolved. V was pared by 3 bases and J by 1 base, with 7 bases between. Germline V lookup: CDR1 MDHEN, CDR2 SYDVKM. This CDR3 has 13 amino acids. For the CDR3, the DNA is TGTGCCAGCAGTTTGTTAGGTTCCTACGAGCAGTACTTC. Protein product: CASSLLGSYEQYF.

V usage is TRBV5-1 and J usage is TRBJ1-2; 8 bases agree with TRBD1. With V trimmed by 4 bases and J by 5 bases, 16 bases remained unmatched. The CDR3 sequence is 17 residues long. CDR1 and CDR2 (germline): SGHRS, YFSETQ. CDR3 amino acids: CASSRLAFPTGDYGYTF. The CDR3 DNA reads TGCGCCAGCAGCCGGTTAGCTTTCCCGACAGGGGATTATGGCTACACCTTC.

The chain combines TRBV7-6 with TRBJ2-3, with D tentatively TRBD2 (6 bases). This CDR3 region has 15 residues. With 5 bases removed from V and 3 bases from J, the gap between germline ends came to 15 bases. CDR1 and CDR2 (germline): SGHVS, FNYEAQ. In DNA form, the CDR3 reads TGTGCCAGCAGCCTAGGTGGGGGGAGAACAGATACGCAGTATTTT. As protein: CASSLGGGRTDTQYF.

V gene TRBV25-1 combines with J gene TRBJ1-1; D is uncertain. This CDR3 has 14 amino acids. Germline CDR1 reads MGHDK; CDR2 reads SYGVNS. V was clipped by 6 bases and J by 3 bases, with 14 bases between them. The CDR3 nucleotides are TGTGCCAGCAGCCGTCCGGGCGTGTACACTGAAGCTTTCTTT. Its protein product is CASSRPGVYTEAFF.

The chain uses TRBV6-5 and TRBJ1-2; 7 positions agree with TRBD1. Trimming at V came to 0 bases and at J to 2 bases, leaving 3 bases not matched to a gene. The CDR3 length is 15 residues. The germline CDR1 and CDR2 sequences are MNHEY and SVGAGI. The CDR3 region is CASSYSRGPNYGYTF. The DNA for the CDR3 is TGTGCCAGCAGTTACTCAAGGGGGCCAAACTATGGCTACACCTTC.

This clone was observed a few times. Other DNA sequences in the sample encode the same CDR3. V usage is TRBV30 and J usage is TRBJ1-1, with a weak D call TRBD1 (5 bases). The CDR3 has 12 amino acids. Germline V gives CDR1 GTSNPN, CDR2 SVGIG (reference sequence). The V end was cut by 1 base, the J end by 4 bases, with 7 bases between. CDR3 DNA sequence: TGTGCCTGGAGTGGAGGGACCACTGAAGCTTTCTTT. Translating it yields CAWSGGTTEAFF.

This clone appeared a single time. This chain joins TRBV7-8 and TRBJ2-1; 9 nucleotides align to TRBD1. CDR1 and CDR2 from the germline V gene are SGHVS and FQNEAQ. The ends lost 6 bases at V and 9 bases at J; junction bases unmatched: 15. This CDR3 is 16 amino acids long. Here the CDR3 reads CASRPKLGQGFGEQFF. CDR3 sequence (DNA): TGTGCCAGCAGACCGAAATTGGGACAGGGCTTTGGTGAGCAGTTCTTC.